This TCR beta chain was retrieved from a study of blood T cell repertoires in COVID-19. Study context: The United States, Italy and Spain were the sources of the acute and convalescent COVID-19 samples.

This CDR3 has 17 amino acids. Per germline, CDR1 MDHEN and CDR2 SYDVKM. V lost 5 bases, J lost 3 bases, and 13 bases stayed unmatched. Profiled with immunoSEQ multiplex PCR; TCRdb holds only in-frame clones, not every one. The sample lists 120,000 to 150,000 clones; approximately 79% were seen once. The sample was peripheral blood. The origin of this receptor is a man in his 60s with acute or convalescent COVID-19. The rearrangement joins TRBV28 to TRBJ2-1; 7 nucleotides line up with TRBD2. CDR3 coding DNA: TGTGCCAGCAGTCCAAGCGTGGTAGCGGGTAGCTACAATGAGCAGTTCTTC. Residues: CASSPSVVAGSYNEQFF.